These 5 T cell receptor beta chains originate from one sample sequenced in a study of human T cells and chemical hapten exposure. TCRdb independently ran MiXCR on the RACE reads; one entry per CDR3 protein. Of under 85,000 distinct CDR3 sequences in the sample, 10% were seen once. Sample time point: patch test 2, 6 weeks after DPC sensitization. Treatment: therapeutic diphenylcyclopropenone sensitization with weekly scalp DPC. This specimen was whole blood, taken in connection with sensitization to the hapten diphenylcyclopropenone (DPC). Receptors originate from a woman aged 45 to 65 with alopecia areata. Some clones in this sample may be carry-over from other donors' samples.

This clonotype has a count of ten or more. The chain joins TRBV13 to TRBJ2-7, with 10 nucleotides matching TRBD1. CDR1 and CDR2 (germline): PRHDT, FYEKMQ (reference sequence). Trimming cost V 5 bases and J 2 bases; bases outside gene matches: 6. The length of the CDR3 is 15 residues. CDR3 in amino acids: CASSRTGTGAYEQYF. DNA of the CDR3: TGTGCCAGCAGCAGAACCGGGACAGGGGCCTACGAGCAGTACTTC.

The CDR3 loop reads CASCPGQATDTQYF. CDR3 nucleotides: TGTGCCAGCTGCCCAGGGCAGGCCACAGATACGCAGTATTTT. The chain links TRBV18 to TRBJ2-3; D may be TRBD1 (5 bases). V was cut by 7 bases and J by 2 bases, with 13 bases left in between. The germline V gene has CDR1 KGHSH and CDR2 LQKENI. The CDR3 is 14 amino acids. The full variable domain, rest sourced from reference TRBV18 and TRBJ2-3, is NAGVMQNPRHLVRRRGQEARLRCSPMKGHSHVYWYRQLPEEGLKFMVYLQKENIIDESGMPKERFSAEFPKEGPSILRIQQVVRGDSAAYFCASCPGQATDTQYFGPGTRLTVL.

This clonotype occurred a few times. The V gene is TRBV12-3 or TRBV12-4, the J gene TRBJ2-3, with a tentative D call TRBD2 (6 bases). The ends were cut back, 6 bases at V and 4 bases at J, with 14 bases in the middle. This CDR3 spans 14 amino acids. CDR3 in DNA: TGTGCCAGCAGGGTAGGGAGGAGGGCAGATACGCAGTATTTT. Translated: CASRVGRRADTQYF.

This clonotype has just a few counts. The chain couples TRBV6-5 to TRBJ2-7, with D possibly matching TRBD1 (6 bases). The CDR3 extends over 13 amino acids. Germline V gene lookup returns CDR1 MNHEY and CDR2 SVGAGI. Trimming stripped 7 bases from V and 7 bases from J, with 17 bases between. The CDR3 sequence: CASTLTQGSEQYF. The CDR3 DNA follows: TGTGCCAGCACCTTAACCCAGGGGAGTGAGCAGTACTTC.

The chain carries TRBV20-1 and TRBJ2-3; 12 bases map to TRBD2. Germline V gene lookup returns CDR1 DFQATT and CDR2 SNEGSKA (reference sequence). This CDR3 is 15 amino acids long. V was clipped by 6 bases and J by 4 bases; unmatched bases: 8. Here the CDR3 DNA reads TGCAGTGCCGGATCCACTAGCGGGAGGCCAGATACGCAGTATTTT. Translation: CSAGSTSGRPDTQYF.